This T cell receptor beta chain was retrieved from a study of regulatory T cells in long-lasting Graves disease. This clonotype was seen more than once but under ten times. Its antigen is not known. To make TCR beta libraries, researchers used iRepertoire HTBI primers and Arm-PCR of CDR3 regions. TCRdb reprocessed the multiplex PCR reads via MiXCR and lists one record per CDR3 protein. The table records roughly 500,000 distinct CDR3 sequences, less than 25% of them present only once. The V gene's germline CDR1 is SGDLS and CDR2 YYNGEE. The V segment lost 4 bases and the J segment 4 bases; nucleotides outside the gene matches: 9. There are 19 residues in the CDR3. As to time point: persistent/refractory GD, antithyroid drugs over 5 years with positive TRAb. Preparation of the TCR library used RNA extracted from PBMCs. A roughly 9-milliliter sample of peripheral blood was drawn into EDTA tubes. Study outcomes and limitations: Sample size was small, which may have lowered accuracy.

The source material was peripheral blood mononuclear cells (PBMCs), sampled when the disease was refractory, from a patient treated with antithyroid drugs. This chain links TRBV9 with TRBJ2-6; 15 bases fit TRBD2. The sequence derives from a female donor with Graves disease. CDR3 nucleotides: TGTGCCAGCAGCAACTCCGGGACTAGCGGGAGGACGGGGGCCAACGTCCTGACTTTC. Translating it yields CASSNSGTSGRTGANVLTF.